These 18 T cell receptor beta chains were sequenced from one sample in a study of blood T cell repertoires in COVID-19. Sequencing used immunoSEQ multiplex PCR; TCRdb keeps in-frame clones, though not all of them. This table has about 100,000 clones, roughly nine tenths appearing once. The specimen sequenced was peripheral blood. Receptors originate from a man aged 25 to 40 in a cohort sampled during active COVID-19.

The chain joins TRBV2 to TRBJ1-2; 9 bases align to TRBD1. J gave up 3 bases and V 5 bases, and 4 bases lay outside the gene matches. Germline-derived CDR1 and CDR2 are SNHLY and FYNNEI. CDR3 length: 14 amino acids. CDR3 DNA sequence: TGTGCCAGCAGTTTACAGGGGGCTGACTATGGCTACACCTTC. Translated: CASSLQGADYGYTF.

Here the CDR3 DNA reads TGTGCCAGCAGCTTTGGCGGGGGGAGCTCCTACGAGCAGTACTTC. Residues: CASSFGGGSSYEQYF. This rearrangement joins TRBV5-5 to TRBJ2-7; 8 nucleotides line up with TRBD2. The CDR3 length is 15 residues. Germline CDR1 SGHKS, CDR2 YYEKEE (reference sequence). The trim removed 2 bases at V and 0 bases at J, leaving 4 bases unmatched.

The chain employs TRBV15 and TRBJ2-3, with D possibly TRBD2 on 6 matching bases. The germline V gene has CDR1 LNHNV and CDR2 YYDKDF (reference sequence). The CDR3 has 15 residues. V shed 6 bases and J shed 2 bases, with 15 bases lying between them. The CDR3 reads CATSNLGLFTDTQYF. The CDR3 DNA sequence: TGTGCCACCAGTAACCTCGGACTATTCACAGATACGCAGTATTTT.

This clone was seen only once. The chain joins TRBV3-1 (or the pseudogene TRBV3-2) to TRBJ1-2; D not certain. V lost 2 bases and J 7 bases, leaving 5 bases between the germline ends. The CDR3 totals 11 residues. The germline gives CDR1 LGHDT, CDR2 YNNKEL (reference sequence). The CDR3 DNA reads as TGTGCCAGCAGCCAACACTCTGGCTACACCTTC. Translating it yields CASSQHSGYTF.

This clone was seen a single time. This chain connects TRBV4-3 to TRBJ2-2; TRBD1 matches at 11 bases. This CDR3 contains 15 residues. J lost 3 bases, V lost 6 bases, and 3 bases had no gene match. Germline V gene data show CDR1 as LGHNA and CDR2 as YSLEER. The CDR3 here is CASRPDRGHTGELFF. The CDR3 bases are TGCGCCAGCAGGCCGGACAGGGGGCACACCGGGGAGCTGTTTTTT.

The chain combines TRBV5-1 with TRBJ2-1; 9 bases align to TRBD1. The CDR3 is 14 amino acids. The trim removed 9 bases at V and 10 bases at J, leaving 14 bases unmatched. Germline V gene sequence: CDR1 SGHRS, CDR2 YFSETQ. The CDR3 coding sequence is TGCGCCACCCGGGACAGGGCGGATTGGGGAGAGCAGTTCTTC. It is translated as CATRDRADWGEQFF.

This clone was observed once. The rearrangement joins TRBV12-3 or TRBV12-4 to TRBJ1-1; D remains ambiguous. The ends were cut back, 6 bases at V and 0 bases at J, with 8 bases in the middle. The CDR3 totals 13 residues. For the CDR3, the DNA is TGTGCCAGCAGCCCACAGATGAACACTGAAGCTTTCTTT. As protein: CASSPQMNTEAFF.

This clone showed up just once. This rearrangement joins TRBV6-5 to TRBJ2-5; D not resolved. The germline CDR1 and CDR2 sequences are MNHEY and SVGAGI. The CDR3 has 16 amino acids. V lost 2 bases and J lost 2, with 15 bases in between. The CDR3 region has the DNA TGTGCCAGCAGTTACAAGACTCTTCCCCCGCAAGAGACCCAGTACTTC. It yields the protein CASSYKTLPPQETQYF.

V and J are TRBV7-9 and TRBJ1-1; no definite D call. The ends were cut back, 3 bases at V and 0 bases at J, with 8 bases in the middle. Germline V gives CDR1 SEHNR, CDR2 FQNEAQ (reference sequence). The CDR3 is 14 amino acids. CDR3 protein: CASSLGGMNTEAFF. In DNA, the CDR3 is TGTGCCAGCAGCTTGGGAGGGATGAACACTGAAGCTTTCTTT.

This sequence joins TRBV27 and TRBJ1-4; 9 positions match TRBD1. This CDR3 contains 17 residues. V lost 6 bases, J lost 7 bases, and 15 bases stayed unmatched. The germline V gene encodes CDR1 MNHEY and CDR2 SMNVEV (reference sequence). CDR3 amino acids: CASSQLGTGTEGEKLFF. The CDR3 DNA is TGTGCCAGCAGCCAGCTGGGGACAGGGACAGAGGGTGAAAAACTGTTTTTT.

J is TRBJ2-7 and V is TRBV5-5; D possibly corresponds to TRBD1 (6 bases). This CDR3 region has 16 residues. Per germline, CDR1 SGHKS and CDR2 YYEKEE (reference sequence). The V end was cut by 2 bases, the J end by 2 bases, with 17 bases between. CDR3 protein: CASSLGQNSAAYEQYF. In DNA form, the CDR3 reads TGTGCCAGCAGCTTAGGACAGAACTCTGCCGCCTACGAGCAGTACTTC.

This clone was picked up one time. The chain carries TRBV7-6 and TRBJ2-3, with D possibly matching TRBD2 (5 bases). V dropped 1 base and J dropped 0 bases, with 14 bases sitting between them. This CDR3 comprises 17 residues. In germline, CDR1 is SGHVS, CDR2 FNYEAQ. The CDR3 here is CASSLEAELASTDTQYF. In DNA form, the CDR3 reads TGTGCCAGCAGCTTAGAAGCGGAATTAGCTAGCACAGATACGCAGTATTTT.

In regard to this clone: An end of the junction differs from the germline gene, which may be a read error. The chain links TRBV5-8 to TRBJ2-4; D might be TRBD2 (6 bases). This CDR3 comprises 13 residues. The germline gives CDR1 SGHTS, CDR2 YDEGEE. The CDR3 reads CASSPAGLLLGDF. The CDR3 region has the DNA TGTGCCAGCAGCCCCGCGGGGCTACTCCTCGGGGACTTC.

This sequence joins TRBV4-1 and TRBJ1-1; possible D gene TRBD1, 6 bases. V was trimmed by 6 bases and J by 1 base, leaving 12 bases between them. The length of the CDR3 is 14 residues. Per the germline V gene, CDR1 is MGHRA and CDR2 is YSYEKL. In DNA form, the CDR3 reads TGCGCCAGCAGGAACAGGGCATCGAACACTGAAGCTTTCTTT. It is translated as CASRNRASNTEAFF.

J is TRBJ2-3 and V is TRBV10-3, with 7 nucleotides matching TRBD2. With V trimmed by 6 bases and J by 4 bases, 13 bases remained unmatched. The CDR3 is 16 amino acids. CDR1 and CDR2 from the germline V gene are ENHRY and SYGVKD. CDR3 region: CAISPEGPGGADTQYF. For the CDR3, the DNA is TGTGCCATCAGCCCCGAAGGCCCGGGGGGAGCAGATACGCAGTATTTT.

The rearrangement links TRBV5-6 to TRBJ1-2; D remains ambiguous. Germline V gene data show CDR1 as SGHDT and CDR2 as YYEEEE. This CDR3 has 12 residues. V was trimmed by 0 bases and J by 4 bases, leaving 4 bases between them. Here the CDR3 DNA reads TGTGCCAGCAGCTTGGACAGCTATGGCTACACCTTC. Amino acids: CASSLDSYGYTF.

V and J are TRBV12-3 or TRBV12-4 and TRBJ2-2; possible D gene TRBD1, 6 bases. This CDR3 is 12 amino acids long. V lost 6 bases and J 8 bases, leaving 10 bases between the germline ends. This CDR3 reads CASSTGTGELFF. CDR3 DNA sequence: TGTGCCAGCAGCACCGGGACAGGGGAGCTGTTTTTT.

The gene calls are TRBV12-3 or TRBV12-4 and TRBJ1-4, with a tentative D call TRBD1 (5 bases). The CDR3 spans 13 residues. V was pared by 7 bases and J by 7 bases, with 13 bases between. CDR3 nucleotides: TGTGCCAGCAATCCCGGAACAGGTGAAAAACTGTTTTTT. Encoded protein: CASNPGTGEKLFF.